Each of the 27 T cell receptor beta chains below was sequenced from the same sample in a study of shared clonotypes between healthy human individuals. Using immunoSEQ multiplex PCR, the repertoire was profiled, and TCRdb retains in-frame clones only, with some absent. The sample comprises a few million clones, more than 80% of which are singletons, and 0.39% rests with the top ten. Input material: naive CD4+ T cells from PBMCs. As to subset: CD45RA+ positively selected. The origin of the receptors is a young man in good health. Some clones in this sample may be carry-over from other donors' samples.

The chain combines TRBV5-1 with TRBJ1-2, with TRBD1 matching over 8 bases. This CDR3 has 14 residues. The trim removed 7 bases at V and 4 bases at J, leaving 9 bases unmatched. CDR1 is SGHRS, CDR2 YFSETQ, per germline. CDR3 in amino acids: CASADGQGSYGYTF. In nucleotides, the CDR3 is TGCGCCAGCGCGGACGGACAGGGCAGCTATGGCTACACCTTC. Filled out from reference TRBV5-1 and TRBJ1-2, the complete variable domain reads KAGVTQTPRYLIKTRGQQVTLSCSPISGHRSVSWYQQTPGQGLQFLFEYFSETQRNKGNFPGRFSGRQFSNSRSEMNVSTLELGDSALYLCASADGQGSYGYTFGSGTRLTVV.

The chain employs TRBV5-4 and TRBJ2-4; D unclear. The V end lost 0 bases, the J end lost 0 bases, and 4 bases lay between the germline ends. Germline CDR1 SGHNT, CDR2 YYREEE (reference sequence). The CDR3 is made up of 14 amino acids. CDR3: CASSLAQAKNIQYF. In DNA form, the CDR3 reads TGTGCCAGCAGCTTGGCCCAAGCCAAAAACATTCAGTACTTC.

V usage is TRBV19 and J usage is TRBJ2-7, with 14 bases lining up with TRBD2. Germline CDR1 is LNHDA and CDR2 is SQIVND (reference sequence). The CDR3 is made up of 16 amino acids. Trimming at V came to 4 bases and at J to 3 bases, leaving 5 bases not matched to a gene. The CDR3: CASSKRTSGRFYEQYF. CDR3 DNA sequence: TGTGCCAGTAGTAAGCGGACTAGCGGGAGGTTCTACGAGCAGTACTTC.

The chain is built from TRBV5-5 and TRBJ2-5, with a possible D match to TRBD1 (5 bases). V was trimmed by 0 bases and J by 1 base, leaving 7 bases between them. CDR1 is SGHKS and CDR2 is YYEKEE in the germline V gene (reference sequence). The length of the CDR3 is 14 residues. The CDR3 DNA is TGTGCCAGCAGCTTGGGACAGATCCAAGAGACCCAGTACTTC. Amino acid sequence: CASSLGQIQETQYF.

This chain links TRBV5-5 with TRBJ2-1; TRBD2 might be the D (6 bases). The CDR3 has 13 amino acids. Germline V gene lookup returns CDR1 SGHKS and CDR2 YYEKEE (reference sequence). With 3 bases removed from V and 4 bases from J, the gap between germline ends came to 8 bases. Here the CDR3 reads CASSWGLYNEQFF. DNA of the CDR3: TGTGCCAGCAGCTGGGGACTTTACAATGAGCAGTTCTTC.

This sequence joins TRBV25-1 and TRBJ2-5; 9 nucleotides match TRBD2. J was trimmed by 5 bases and V by 3 bases; bases with no gene match: 7. The CDR3 has 15 residues. Germline V gives CDR1 MGHDK, CDR2 SYGVNS. CDR3 sequence reads: CASSDSREGGETQYF. The CDR3 coding sequence is TGTGCCAGCAGTGATTCGCGGGAGGGAGGGGAGACCCAGTACTTC.

The V and J genes are TRBV5-1 and TRBJ1-1; D is unclear. Deletions cut 0 bases from V and 0 bases from J, with 15 bases between. The V gene's germline CDR1 is SGHRS and CDR2 YFSETQ. The CDR3 totals 17 residues. In DNA form, the CDR3 reads TGCGCCAGCAGCTTGGTCTCGGGAGGTCCAATGAACACTGAAGCTTTCTTT. Translation: CASSLVSGGPMNTEAFF.

This chain uses TRBV4-1 with TRBJ1-2, with 8 nucleotides matching TRBD1. The CDR3 loop spans 13 amino acids. V was clipped by 4 bases and J by 13 bases; unmatched bases: 11. Germline lookup yields CDR1 MGHRA and CDR2 YSYEKL. CDR3 bases: TGCGCCAGCAGCCGCAGTTTTCAGGGGGCGATCACCTTC. Translated, it gives CASSRSFQGAITF.

This chain uses TRBV10-3 with TRBJ1-2; D is perhaps TRBD1 (6 bases). The CDR3 covers 15 residues. CDR1 is ENHRY and CDR2 is SYGVKD in the germline V gene. Trimming shortened V by 2 bases and J by 8 bases, and 18 bases separated the two germline ends. CDR3 residues: CAISEGLVGGNGYTF. The CDR3 DNA sequence: TGTGCCATCAGTGAGGGTTTGGTAGGGGGGAACGGCTACACCTTC.

This sequence joins TRBV28 and TRBJ2-7; D ambiguous. Deletions cut 3 bases from V and 0 bases from J, with 15 bases between. This CDR3 is built from 16 residues. The germline gives CDR1 MDHEN, CDR2 SYDVKM. CDR3 sequence (DNA): TGTGCCAGCAGTTTTTCACAAGGGTCACCCTCCTACGAGCAGTACTTC. Translated, it gives CASSFSQGSPSYEQYF.

The chain carries TRBV28 and TRBJ2-1, with unresolved D. The ends were cut back, 2 bases at V and 4 bases at J, with 15 bases in the middle. The CDR3 loop spans 16 amino acids. Germline CDR1 and CDR2: MDHEN and SYDVKM. The DNA for the CDR3 is TGTGCCAGCAGTTTAGCTTTCCGGCCACCTTACAATGAGCAGTTCTTC. It codes for CASSLAFRPPYNEQFF.

About this clone: Since a much larger clone is just one base distant, this may be a read error. The rearrangement links TRBV28 to TRBJ2-2; a weak D match, TRBD1 (6 bases). The germline CDR1 and CDR2 sequences are MDHEN and SYDVKM. The length of the CDR3 is 13 residues. V dropped 5 bases and J dropped 3 bases, with 7 bases sitting between them. CDR3 sequence reads: CASSHRDTGELFF. The DNA of the CDR3 is TGTGCCAGCAGTCACAGGGACACCGGGGAGCTGTTTTTT.

The chain is built from TRBV29-1 and TRBJ1-2; a possible D gene is TRBD1 (6 bases). The CDR3 is 17 residues long. V lost 1 base, J lost 1 base, and 19 bases lay in between. Germline V lookup: CDR1 SQVTM, CDR2 ANQGSEA. The CDR3 region is CSVEVRRGSTFNYGYTF. The CDR3 coding sequence is TGCAGCGTTGAAGTCCGAAGGGGGAGCACCTTTAACTATGGCTACACCTTC.

A remark on this clone: The same CDR3 is also encoded by other DNA sequences in this sample. V gene TRBV5-4 combines with J gene TRBJ2-5; no clear D. The CDR3 is 13 amino acids. From germline, CDR1 is SGHNT and CDR2 YYREEE (reference sequence). V dropped 2 bases and J dropped 1 base, with 6 bases sitting between them. CDR3 in amino acids: CASSFDPQETQYF. The DNA for the CDR3 is TGTGCCAGCAGCTTCGACCCCCAAGAGACCCAGTACTTC.

The rearrangement links TRBV7-6 to TRBJ2-1; D remains ambiguous. The germline gives CDR1 SGHVS, CDR2 FNYEAQ. The CDR3 consists of 12 residues. Trimming cost V 4 bases and J 5 bases, with 6 bases left between them. CDR3 DNA sequence: TGTGCCAGCAGCTCCTCGAACAATGAGCAGTTCTTC. It specifies CASSSSNNEQFF.

This sequence joins TRBV18 and TRBJ1-4, with TRBD1 matching 8 bases. CDR1 is KGHSH, CDR2 LQKENI, per germline. This CDR3 spans 15 amino acids. J lost 1 base, V lost 3 bases, and 1 base had no gene match. CDR3 sequence reads: CASSPTGETNEKLFF. CDR3 bases: TGTGCCAGCTCACCGACAGGGGAAACTAATGAAAAACTGTTTTTT.

The rearrangement joins TRBV7-9 to TRBJ2-2; maybe TRBD2 (7 bases). The germline V and J ends were trimmed by 5 bases and 5 bases, with 21 bases remaining between them. CDR3 length equals 17 residues. The germline CDR1 and CDR2 sequences are SEHNR and FQNEAQ (reference sequence). The CDR3, as DNA: TGTGCCAGCAGCATAGGGGGGCTAGCGGCGGTTACCGGGGAGCTGTTTTTT. Its protein product is CASSIGGLAAVTGELFF.

The gene calls are TRBV5-1 and TRBJ2-5; tentative D call: TRBD1 (5 bases). V gave up 9 bases and J gave up 4 bases, with 13 bases separating them. The CDR3 loop spans 12 amino acids. Germline lookup yields CDR1 SGHRS and CDR2 YFSETQ. In DNA form, the CDR3 reads TGCGCCACTTCGGCAACAGGAGAGACCCAGTACTTC. Translation gives CATSATGETQYF. The whole variable domain, filled in from reference TRBV5-1 and TRBJ2-5, reads KAGVTQTPRYLIKTRGQQVTLSCSPISGHRSVSWYQQTPGQGLQFLFEYFSETQRNKGNFPGRFSGRQFSNSRSEMNVSTLELGDSALYLCATSATGETQYFGPGTRLLVL.

This chain uses TRBV10-3 with TRBJ2-1; TRBD2 might be the D (6 bases). This CDR3 region has 17 residues. V dropped 2 bases and J dropped 3 bases, with 17 bases sitting between them. CDR1 ENHRY and CDR2 SYGVKD come from the germline V gene. In DNA form, the CDR3 reads TGTGCCATCAGTGAGGGAGGGGTGAGCGTCGTCTACAATGAGCAGTTCTTC. It specifies CAISEGGVSVVYNEQFF.

This sequence joins TRBV9 and TRBJ1-1; possible D gene TRBD1, 5 bases. This CDR3 region has 14 residues. Trimming stripped 4 bases from V and 5 bases from J, with 15 bases between. Per germline, CDR1 SGDLS and CDR2 YYNGEE. The CDR3 DNA is TGTGCCAGCAGCCCCGGTGGGGCGCTGACTGAAGCTTTCTTT. Protein product: CASSPGGALTEAFF. Complete variable domain (other parts from reference TRBV9 and TRBJ1-1): DSGVTQTPKHLITATGQRVTLRCSPRSGDLSVYWYQQSLDQGLQFLIQYYNGEERAKGNILERFSAQQFPDLHSELNLSSLELGDSALYFCASSPGGALTEAFFGQGTRLTVV.

J is TRBJ2-2 and V is TRBV13, with 8 bases identical to TRBD1. With 4 bases clipped from V and 5 bases from J, the junction kept 12 bases outside the gene matches. This CDR3 region has 17 residues. CDR1 and CDR2 from the germline V gene are PRHDT and FYEKMQ (reference sequence). The CDR3 nucleotides are TGTGCCAGCAGCTACCGACGACGGGACAGGACGACCGGGGAGCTGTTTTTT. Encoded protein: CASSYRRRDRTTGELFF.

The chain links TRBV19 to TRBJ2-2, with 9 bases aligning to TRBD1. The V segment lost 7 bases and the J segment 5 bases; nucleotides outside the gene matches: 5. Germline V gene data show CDR1 as LNHDA and CDR2 as SQIVND (reference sequence). This CDR3 has 14 residues. The CDR3 nucleotides are TGTGCCAGTACGGACAGGGGCCTAACCGGGGAGCTGTTTTTT. Amino acids: CASTDRGLTGELFF.

The V gene is TRBV10-3, the J gene TRBJ2-5, with 15 bases identical to TRBD2. The trim removed 6 bases at V and 2 bases at J, leaving 4 bases unmatched. CDR1 is ENHRY, CDR2 SYGVKD, per germline. The CDR3 covers 16 residues. The CDR3 reads CAISPGLAGGQETQYF. The CDR3 DNA reads as TGTGCCATCAGCCCGGGACTAGCGGGGGGACAAGAGACCCAGTACTTC.

This clone was counted a few times. J is TRBJ1-5 and V is TRBV27; D remains ambiguous. Per germline, CDR1 MNHEY and CDR2 SMNVEV (reference sequence). CDR3 length: 14 residues. Trimming removed 3 bases from V and 0 bases from J, with 6 bases in between. The chain's CDR3 is CASSFGYSNQPQHF. The CDR3 region has the DNA TGTGCCAGCAGTTTTGGTTATAGCAATCAGCCCCAGCATTTT.

V and J are TRBV19 and TRBJ2-7, with D perhaps matching TRBD2 (6 bases). CDR1 and CDR2 (germline): LNHDA, SQIVND (reference sequence). V lost 10 bases, J lost 7 bases, and 20 bases lay in between. CDR3 size: 13 residues. The CDR3 sequence is CATARTGEGEQYF. In nucleotides, the CDR3 is TGTGCCACCGCACGGACGGGAGAGGGGGAGCAGTACTTC.

The V and J genes are TRBV5-4 and TRBJ2-7; TRBD1 matches 9 bases. The CDR3 consists of 14 residues. In germline, CDR1 is SGHNT, CDR2 YYREEE (reference sequence). Trimming took 4 bases from V and 7 from J; bases not matched to a gene: 9. For the CDR3, the DNA is TGTGCCAGCAGCAACCGGGACAGGGTGAGTGAGCAGTACTTC. Amino acids: CASSNRDRVSEQYF.

This clone was observed a single time. The chain combines TRBV28 with TRBJ2-2, with 7 nucleotides matching TRBD1. The CDR3 runs 16 residues. Trimming took 6 bases from V and 0 from J; bases not matched to a gene: 7. Looked up from germline, CDR1 is MDHEN and CDR2 is SYDVKM. The CDR3 sequence: CASRDRIYPNTGELFF. The CDR3 DNA reads TGTGCCAGCAGGGACAGGATATACCCGAACACCGGGGAGCTGTTTTTT. Supplemented by reference TRBV28 and TRBJ2-2, the full variable domain reads DVKVTQSSRYLVKRTGEKVFLECVQDMDHENMFWYRQDPGLGLRLIYFSYDVKMKEKGDIPEGYSVSREKKERFSLILESASTNQTSMYLCASRDRIYPNTGELFFGEGSRLTVL.